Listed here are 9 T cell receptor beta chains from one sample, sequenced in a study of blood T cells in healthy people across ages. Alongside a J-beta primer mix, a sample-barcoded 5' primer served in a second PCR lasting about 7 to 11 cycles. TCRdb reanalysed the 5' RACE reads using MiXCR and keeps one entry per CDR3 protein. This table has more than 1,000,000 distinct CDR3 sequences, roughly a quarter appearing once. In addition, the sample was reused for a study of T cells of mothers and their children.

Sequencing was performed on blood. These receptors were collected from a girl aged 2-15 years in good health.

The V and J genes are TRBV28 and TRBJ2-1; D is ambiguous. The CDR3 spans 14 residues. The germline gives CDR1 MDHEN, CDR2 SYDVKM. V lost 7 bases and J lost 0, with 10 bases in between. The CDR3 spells CASTDYSSYNEQFF. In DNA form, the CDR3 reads TGTGCCAGCACAGATTATAGCTCCTACAATGAGCAGTTCTTC.

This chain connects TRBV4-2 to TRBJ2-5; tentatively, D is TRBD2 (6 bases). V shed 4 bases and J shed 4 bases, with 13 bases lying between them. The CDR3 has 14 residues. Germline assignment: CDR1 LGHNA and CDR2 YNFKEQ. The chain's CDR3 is CASSLERRGETQYF. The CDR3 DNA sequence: TGTGCCAGCAGCCTGGAACGGAGGGGAGAGACCCAGTACTTC.

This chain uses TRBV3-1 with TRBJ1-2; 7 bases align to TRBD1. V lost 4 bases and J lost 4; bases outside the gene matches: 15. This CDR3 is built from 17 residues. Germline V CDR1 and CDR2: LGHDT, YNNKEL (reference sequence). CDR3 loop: CASSPFGQAKIPYGYTF. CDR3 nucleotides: TGTGCCAGCAGCCCTTTCGGACAGGCCAAAATCCCCTATGGCTACACCTTC.

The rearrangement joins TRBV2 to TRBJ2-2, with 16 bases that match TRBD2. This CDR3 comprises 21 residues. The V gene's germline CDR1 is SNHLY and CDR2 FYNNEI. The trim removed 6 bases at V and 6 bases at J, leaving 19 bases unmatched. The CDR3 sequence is CASSDKSGLAGGPLSAGELFF. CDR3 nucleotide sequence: TGTGCCAGCAGCGACAAATCGGGACTAGCGGGAGGGCCCCTTTCCGCCGGGGAGCTGTTTTTT.

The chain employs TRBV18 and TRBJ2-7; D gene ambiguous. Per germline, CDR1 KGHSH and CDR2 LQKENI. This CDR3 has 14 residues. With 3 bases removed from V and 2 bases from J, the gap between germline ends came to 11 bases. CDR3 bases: TGTGCCAGCTCACCCTCGGCGGTACCCTACGAGCAGTACTTC. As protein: CASSPSAVPYEQYF.

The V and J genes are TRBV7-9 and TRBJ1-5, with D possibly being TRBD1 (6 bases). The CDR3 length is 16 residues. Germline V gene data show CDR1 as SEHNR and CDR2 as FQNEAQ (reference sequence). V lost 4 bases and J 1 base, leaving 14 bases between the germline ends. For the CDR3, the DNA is TGTGCCAGCAGCTATACAGGGATGGGAAGCAATCAGCCCCAGCATTTT. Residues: CASSYTGMGSNQPQHF.

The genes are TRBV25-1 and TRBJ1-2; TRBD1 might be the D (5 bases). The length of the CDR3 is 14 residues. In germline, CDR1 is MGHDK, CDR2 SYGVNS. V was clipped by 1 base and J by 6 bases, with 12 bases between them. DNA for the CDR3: TGTGCCAGCAGTGAATGGCCAGGGAGGGATGGCTACACCTTC. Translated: CASSEWPGRDGYTF.

The CDR3 protein is CAITPESSLSYEQYF. The CDR3 region has the DNA TGTGCCATCACCCCTGAGTCGAGTCTCTCCTACGAGCAGTACTTC. The chain has TRBV10-3 and TRBJ2-7; unclear D gene. V lost 7 bases and J lost 0, with 16 bases in between. CDR1 and CDR2 from the germline V gene are ENHRY and SYGVKD. This CDR3 contains 15 residues.

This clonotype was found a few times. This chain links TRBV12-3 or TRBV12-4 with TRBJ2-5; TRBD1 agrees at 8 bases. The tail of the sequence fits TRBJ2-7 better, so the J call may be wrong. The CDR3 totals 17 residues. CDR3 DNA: TGTGCCAGCAGTCGGACAGGGACCCAATTGGGATACTACGAGCAGTACTTC. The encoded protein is CASSRTGTQLGYYEQYF.